The TCR beta chain described here comes from a study of CD8 T cells in ankylosing spondylitis. Using quantitative 5'-RACE with molecular barcodes, the authors made TCR beta libraries. TCRdb redid the calling of the 5' RACE reads with MiXCR, one entry per CDR3 protein. The table lists roughly 160,000 distinct CDR3 sequences, around 10% of them singletons. Study observations and caveats: Reportedly, matched ankylosing spondylitis synovial fluid was significantly enriched for disease-linked clones. Earlier studies detected some motif variants in reactive arthritis synovial fluid and blood.

Germline lookup yields CDR1 MNHEY and CDR2 SVGEGT. J gave up 2 bases and V 7 bases, and 8 bases lay outside the gene matches. The CDR3 extends over 14 amino acids. Details on this clonotype: Its matching antigen is unknown.

The specimen sequenced was blood, either unsorted or a sorted T cell fraction (not recorded which). The genes are TRBV6-2 or TRBV6-3 and TRBJ2-7; 7 bases agree with TRBD1. This receptor was taken from a male donor with ankylosing spondylitis or in good health (not recorded which). Here the CDR3 reads CASTKGQVPYEQYF. CDR3 in DNA: TGTGCCAGCACCAAAGGACAGGTTCCCTACGAGCAGTACTTC.